This TCR beta chain originates from a study of a mutant IDH1 vaccine in newly diagnosed glioma. The CDR3 contains 12 residues. V gave up 6 bases and J gave up 4 bases, with 10 bases separating them. Germline V CDR1 and CDR2: SNHLY, FYNNEI. Documented time point: baseline, week 1 (first vaccination visit). Treatment described: pre-vaccination baseline after standard-of-care therapy. Method: immunoSEQ multiplex PCR; TCRdb's copy keeps in-frame clones and lacks some. The table includes fewer than 50,000 clones, around 80% detected once. The chain is built from TRBV2 and TRBJ2-7; D assignment may be TRBD1 or TRBD2 (5 bases each). The material was PBMCs, obtained from a glioma patient treated with radiotherapy, temozolomide or both. The receptor comes from a man aged 35 to 55 with glioma. Some clones in this sample may be carry-over from other donors' samples. The CDR3, as DNA: TGTGCCAGCAGATTGTGGGGGTACGAGCAGTACTTC. Amino acids: CASRLWGYEQYF. Together with reference TRBV2 and TRBJ2-7, the CDR3 gives the full variable domain: EPEVTQTPSHQVTQMGQEVILRCVPISNHLYFYWYRQILGQKVEFLVSFYNNEISEKSEIFDDQFSVERPDGSNFTLKIRSTKLEDSAMYFCASRLWGYEQYFGPGTRLTVT.